This T cell receptor (beta chain) comes out of a study of blood T cell repertoires in COVID-19. The repertoire was sequenced with immunoSEQ multiplex PCR; TCRdb's copy has only in-frame clones and lacks some. This table holds 250,000 to 300,000 clones, about 90% found once. Among Cohort 3 donors, those recovered had two negative PCRs, clearance, or symptom resolution. This CDR3 comprises 14 residues. V shed 8 bases and J shed 0 bases, with 10 bases lying between them. Germline assignment: CDR1 MDHEN and CDR2 SYDVKM. The chain employs TRBV28 and TRBJ2-2, with unresolved D. Material: PBMCs or T cells enriched from blood (not recorded which). This TCR came from a woman aged 55 to 70 who had recovered from COVID-19. CDR3 bases: TGTGCCAGCGTGGAGTACCCGAACACCGGGGAGCTGTTTTTT. Encoded protein: CASVEYPNTGELFF.